This TCR beta chain was identified during a study of T cell responses to AZD1222 COVID-19 vaccine. The repertoire was sequenced with immunoSEQ multiplex PCR; TCRdb's copy has only in-frame clones and lacks some. The sample contains some 60,000 clones, 75% to 90% of which appear only once. Of note for this clone: Its specificity is unknown.

Findings and limits, study-wide: Spike regions recognized by vaccine-associated CD4 TCRs spanned the protein, led by 160-218 and 743-854. A rise in Spike-specific TCR breadth and depth followed two AZD1222 doses.

The germline V gene has CDR1 KGHDR and CDR2 SFDVKD. After removal of 4 bases from V and 8 bases from J, the junction contained 9 bases not matched to a gene. The CDR3 contains 14 residues. The chain couples TRBV24-1 to TRBJ1-2, with TRBD1 matching 7 bases. This specimen consisted of peripheral blood, obtained 28 days after the second AZD1222 dose. The source is an adult who received the AZD1222 COVID-19 vaccine. Here the CDR3 reads CATSDPDRDSGYTF. The DNA for the CDR3 is TGTGCCACCAGTGACCCAGACAGGGATAGCGGCTACACCTTC.